This T cell receptor beta chain is from a study of Ad26.COV2.S vaccination and SARS-CoV-2 variants. Treatment indicated: 15 to 20 received Ad26.COV2.S at low or high dose, single or two shots; five or six received placebo; per-sample allocation not given. The investigators took samples on day 63 after the first vaccine or placebo injection. Clones were read by immunoSEQ multiplex PCR, and TCRdb kept only the in-frame ones, dropping some. The table lists 500,000 or so clones, 89% of them singletons. J lost 4 bases, V lost 3 bases, and 2 bases had no gene match. Germline assignment: CDR1 MNHEY and CDR2 SVGEGT. CDR3 length: 13 residues.

The sequence came from a person between 18 and 59 years old who received the Ad26.COV2.S COVID-19 vaccine or a placebo. Sequencing was performed on peripheral blood, taken in a trial of Ad26.COV2.S vaccine versus placebo. The chain has TRBV6-2 or TRBV6-3 and TRBJ2-5; 7 bases are shared with TRBD2. The CDR3 spells CASSYVAGETQYF. The CDR3 nucleotides are TGTGCCAGCAGTTATGTAGCGGGAGAGACCCAGTACTTC.